One and the same sample provided the 32 T cell receptor beta chains below, sequenced in a study of post-analysis software for immune sequencing data. Unique molecular identifiers featured in each of the TCR beta cDNA libraries. TCRdb analysed the PCR reads with MiXCR anew, one entry per CDR3 protein. This sample has under 650,000 distinct CDR3 sequences; roughly 45% occur once, and the top ten carry 1.5% to 2%. Study-wide results and limits: Five or six TRBV segments, TRBV5-6, TRBV5-1 and TRBV20-1 among them, were found more frequent in patients than controls.

These TCRs' antigens remain unknown. The sequencing input was blood. The origin of the receptors is a girl aged 10 to 17 with multiple sclerosis.

This clonotype has only a few counts. Germline and junction disagree at one end, which may indicate a read error. This sequence joins TRBV29-1 and TRBJ2-7, with 9 bases lining up with TRBD1. CDR1 SQVTM and CDR2 ANQGSEA come from the germline V gene. This CDR3 has 12 amino acids. This CDR3 is CSVGTGNYEQYF. The CDR3 DNA is TGTAGCGTGGGGACAGGGAACTACGAGCAGTACTTC.

The chain combines TRBV20-1 with TRBJ2-1; D call uncertain. Germline V lookup: CDR1 DFQATT, CDR2 SNEGSKA (reference sequence). This CDR3 is 14 amino acids long. V was trimmed by 6 bases and J by 2 bases, leaving 14 bases between them. The CDR3 nucleotides are TGCAGTGCGAGCCCTGATCGTCCCTACAATGAGCAGTTCTTC. It is translated as CSASPDRPYNEQFF.

This clonotype has more than one count but fewer than ten. V gene TRBV12-3 or TRBV12-4 combines with J gene TRBJ2-1, with unresolved D. Trimming took 2 bases from V and 14 from J, leaving 13 bases between them. The length of the CDR3 is 12 residues. CDR3 bases: TGTGCCAGCAGTTTAAGAGCCCTTGGAGAGTTCTTC. This gives the protein CASSLRALGEFF.

V gene TRBV2 combines with J gene TRBJ2-7; 15 bases are a match to TRBD2. Germline values: CDR1 SNHLY, CDR2 FYNNEI. J gave up 12 bases and V 4 bases, and 7 bases lay outside the gene matches. CDR3 length: 14 amino acids. In DNA form, the CDR3 reads TGTGCCAGCAGTGGGGGACTAGCGGGAGGACCCACGTACTTC. Its protein product is CASSGGLAGGPTYF. Full variable domain (remainder filled in from reference TRBV2 and TRBJ2-7): EPEVTQTPSHQVTQMGQEVILRCVPISNHLYFYWYRQILGQKVEFLVSFYNNEISEKSEIFDDQFSVERPDGSNFTLKIRSTKLEDSAMYFCASSGGLAGGPTYFGPGTRLTVT.

Here the CDR3 reads CASSSRGDFSYNEQFF. Written as DNA, the CDR3 is TGCGCCAGCAGCTCCCGGGGGGATTTCTCCTACAATGAGCAGTTCTTC. This chain uses TRBV5-1 with TRBJ2-1; 7 positions match TRBD2. The CDR3 runs to 16 residues. The V gene's germline CDR1 is SGHRS and CDR2 YFSETQ. Trimming at V came to 3 bases and at J to 0 bases, leaving 6 bases not matched to a gene.

The chain carries TRBV6-1 and TRBJ1-2, with D uncertain. The germline V and J ends were trimmed by 6 bases and 1 base, with 9 bases remaining between them. The CDR3 has 13 amino acids. Germline loops: CDR1 MNHNS, CDR2 SASEGT. The CDR3 here is CASRDHHNYGYTF. The CDR3 nucleotides are TGTGCCAGCAGGGACCATCATAACTATGGCTACACCTTC.

The gene calls are TRBV4-1 and TRBJ2-1; D call uncertain. V lost 6 bases and J 4 bases, leaving 7 bases between the germline ends. This CDR3 spans 12 amino acids. CDR1 is MGHRA, CDR2 YSYEKL, per germline. The CDR3 region is CASRATYNEQFF. In DNA, the CDR3 is TGCGCCAGCAGAGCGACATACAATGAGCAGTTCTTC.

The CDR3 is CASSVWSSYEQYF. The CDR3 nucleotides read TGTGCCAGCAGCGTGTGGAGCTCCTACGAGCAGTACTTC. The chain recombines TRBV11-1 with TRBJ2-7, with unresolved D. Per the germline V gene, CDR1 is SGHAT and CDR2 is FQDESV (reference sequence). The CDR3 totals 13 residues. Trimming stripped 5 bases from V and 0 bases from J, with 8 bases between.

The table lists this clonotype with a few counts. The rearrangement links TRBV7-2 to TRBJ2-7; weak D call: TRBD1 (5 bases). Trimming shortened V by 1 base and J by 2 bases, and 15 bases separated the two germline ends. This CDR3 region has 16 residues. Germline V lookup: CDR1 SGHTA, CDR2 FQGNSA. CDR3 residues: CASSLEVSREPYEQYF. The CDR3 DNA reads as TGTGCCAGCAGCTTAGAGGTTAGCAGGGAACCCTACGAGCAGTACTTC.

The chain couples TRBV27 to TRBJ1-6; D not resolved. This CDR3 is built from 15 residues. CDR1 is MNHEY and CDR2 is SMNVEV in the germline V gene (reference sequence). Trimming removed 3 bases at V and 9 bases at J, with 15 bases between. The chain's CDR3 is CASSLEGRWFSPLHF. In DNA form, the CDR3 reads TGTGCCAGCAGTTTGGAGGGCAGGTGGTTTTCACCCCTCCACTTT.

In this sample, this clonotype turned up a few times. V usage is TRBV29-1 and J usage is TRBJ1-2; D is unclear. With 1 base removed from V and 5 bases from J, the gap between germline ends came to 8 bases. CDR1 is SQVTM, CDR2 ANQGSEA, per germline. CDR3 size: 12 residues. The CDR3 DNA sequence: TGCAGCGTTGAAGTATCCAGTTATGGCTACACCTTC. This codes for CSVEVSSYGYTF.

V and J are TRBV12-3 or TRBV12-4 and TRBJ1-1; D is perhaps TRBD1 (6 bases). V gave up 6 bases and J gave up 4 bases, with 12 bases separating them. The CDR3 runs 13 residues. CDR3 loop: CASSPGQSTEAFF. The CDR3 DNA is TGTGCCAGCAGCCCAGGACAGAGCACTGAAGCTTTCTTT.

This rearrangement joins TRBV5-1 to TRBJ1-1; tentative D call: TRBD1 (5 bases). Trimming stripped 4 bases from V and 1 base from J, with 11 bases between. Germline V lookup: CDR1 SGHRS, CDR2 YFSETQ. The CDR3 is 14 residues long. CDR3 coding DNA: TGCGCCAGCAGCCGCGGGGCAGCGAACACTGAAGCTTTCTTT. Translated: CASSRGAANTEAFF.

This clonotype was observed many times. This chain uses TRBV12-3 or TRBV12-4 with TRBJ2-1; 7 nucleotides line up with TRBD2. Trimming cost V 0 bases and J 9 bases; bases outside gene matches: 5. This CDR3 contains 14 residues. The CDR3 DNA is TGTGCCAGCAGTTTAGCGGGAGGGCCGGGTGAGCAGTTCTTC. As protein: CASSLAGGPGEQFF.

This chain uses TRBV7-6 with TRBJ2-3, with 9 bases aligning to TRBD2. CDR1 and CDR2 from the germline V gene are SGHVS and FNYEAQ. V dropped 7 bases and J dropped 6; count of bases not matched to a gene: 11. The CDR3 has 15 residues. This CDR3 reads CASTPFAGGQDTQYF. The CDR3 DNA is TGTGCCAGCACCCCCTTTGCGGGAGGGCAGGATACGCAGTATTTT.

This clonotype appeared many times. J is TRBJ1-1 and V is TRBV10-3, with 9 nucleotides matching TRBD1. V dropped 4 bases and J dropped 0; count of bases not matched to a gene: 6. The CDR3 has 16 amino acids. Looked up from germline, CDR1 is ENHRY and CDR2 is SYGVKD. CDR3 sequence: CAISGTGGAVNTEAFF. The CDR3 DNA follows: TGTGCCATCAGTGGAACAGGGGGCGCAGTGAACACTGAAGCTTTCTTT.

This clonotype was counted only a few times. The rearrangement uses TRBV24-1 and TRBJ2-1; 11 nucleotides match TRBD2. The CDR3 contains 14 residues. Per the germline V gene, CDR1 is KGHDR and CDR2 is SFDVKD. V gave up 5 bases and J gave up 8 bases; unmatched junction bases: 4. The CDR3 reads CATSGLAGRDEQFF. CDR3 DNA sequence: TGTGCCACCAGTGGACTAGCGGGACGTGATGAGCAGTTCTTC.

This clonotype came up a few times. The V gene is TRBV5-1, the J gene TRBJ2-7; D gene uncertain. Germline CDR1 and CDR2: SGHRS and YFSETQ. CDR3 length: 13 residues. Trimming stripped 5 bases from V and 3 bases from J, with 12 bases between. The CDR3 coding sequence is TGCGCCAGCAGTATCACACCAGACTACGAGCAGTACTTC. Protein sequence: CASSITPDYEQYF. Combining the CDR3 with reference TRBV5-1 and TRBJ2-7 gives the whole variable domain KAGVTQTPRYLIKTRGQQVTLSCSPISGHRSVSWYQQTPGQGLQFLFEYFSETQRNKGNFPGRFSGRQFSNSRSEMNVSTLELGDSALYLCASSITPDYEQYFGPGTRLTVT.

V is TRBV12-3 or TRBV12-4 and J is TRBJ1-2, with 9 bases that match TRBD1. There are 13 residues in the CDR3. V dropped 5 bases and J dropped 8; count of bases not matched to a gene: 6. The CDR3 region is CASSMTGGKGYTF. DNA for the CDR3: TGTGCCAGCAGTATGACAGGGGGTAAGGGCTACACCTTC.

Here the CDR3 DNA reads TGTGCCAGCAGCTTAGCCATGACAGTTGAAGCTTTCTTT. Protein product: CASSLAMTVEAFF. The chain combines TRBV11-1 with TRBJ1-1, with TRBD1 as a possible D gene (5 bases). The germline gives CDR1 SGHAT, CDR2 FQDESV (reference sequence). Between the trimmed V and J ends, which lost 0 bases and 7 bases, there was a span of 9 bases. The CDR3 is made up of 13 amino acids.

This chain connects TRBV9 to TRBJ2-1, with 7 nucleotides matching TRBD1. Germline assignment: CDR1 SGDLS and CDR2 YYNGEE. The CDR3 runs to 15 residues. V trimming: 2 bases; J trimming: 2 bases; junction bases outside the gene matches: 4. Written as DNA, the CDR3 is TGTGCCAGCAGCGTCCGGGACAGTACCTACAATGAGCAGTTCTTC. This gives the protein CASSVRDSTYNEQFF.

The chain recombines TRBV20-1 with TRBJ2-5, with TRBD2 matching over 7 bases. With 3 bases clipped from V and 2 bases from J, the junction kept 3 bases outside the gene matches. The CDR3 contains 13 residues. Germline lookup yields CDR1 DFQATT and CDR2 SNEGSKA (reference sequence). The CDR3 region is CSASGTKQETQYF. CDR3 DNA sequence: TGCAGTGCTAGCGGGACTAAACAAGAGACCCAGTACTTC.

This clonotype was recorded at least ten times. This sequence joins TRBV20-1 and TRBJ2-5; no clear D. The germline gives CDR1 DFQATT, CDR2 SNEGSKA (reference sequence). Deletions cut 3 bases from V and 4 bases from J, with 6 bases between. The CDR3 has 11 amino acids. The CDR3 sequence: CSARNLETQYF. DNA for the CDR3: TGCAGTGCTAGGAACTTAGAGACCCAGTACTTC.

The chain carries TRBV12-3 or TRBV12-4 and TRBJ2-1; TRBD2 agrees at 10 bases. This CDR3 comprises 16 residues. V lost 3 bases, J lost 2 bases, and 4 bases stayed unmatched. Here the CDR3 reads CASSFASGSPYNEQFF. As DNA, the CDR3 is TGTGCCAGCAGTTTTGCTAGCGGGAGCCCCTACAATGAGCAGTTCTTC.

The chain recombines TRBV4-1 with TRBJ1-2, with 9 bases aligning to TRBD1. J gave up 2 bases and V 2 bases, and 3 bases lay outside the gene matches. The length of the CDR3 is 15 residues. CDR1 and CDR2 from the germline V gene are MGHRA and YSYEKL. The CDR3 bases are TGCGCCAGCAGCCAACCTGGGACAGGGAACTATGGCTACACCTTC. Its translation: CASSQPGTGNYGYTF.

This clonotype was detected a few times. The chain recombines TRBV6-5 with TRBJ2-7; D is perhaps TRBD2 (6 bases). The CDR3 runs to 17 residues. V was clipped by 2 bases and J by 0 bases, with 17 bases between them. In germline, CDR1 is MNHEY, CDR2 SVGAGI. CDR3 DNA: TGTGCCAGCAGTTACGCGATCCCTAGCGAGAGCTCCTACGAGCAGTACTTC. Its translation is CASSYAIPSESSYEQYF.

About this clonotype: The junction departs from germline at one end; a sequencing error may be responsible. Here the CDR3 DNA reads TGTGCCAGCAGTTTAGGACTAGCGAGAACAGATGCGCAGTATTTT. Translation gives CASSLGLARTDAQYF. This chain connects TRBV12-3 or TRBV12-4 to TRBJ2-3; 8 bases align to TRBD2. This CDR3 has 15 residues.

The genes are TRBV4-1 and TRBJ1-5; no definite D call. The germline V gene has CDR1 MGHRA and CDR2 YSYEKL. V lost 0 bases to trimming and J lost 5 bases, with 14 bases between them. CDR3 length: 16 residues. Here the CDR3 DNA reads TGCGCCAGCAGCCAAGAAGGAACAGCTTCTCATCAGCCCCAGCATTTT. It codes for CASSQEGTASHQPQHF.

The chain recombines TRBV6-4 with TRBJ2-1; TRBD2 might be the D (5 bases). CDR1 MRHNA and CDR2 SNTAGT come from the germline V gene. V was shortened by 2 bases and J by 6 bases, with 14 bases between the two germline ends. The CDR3 runs 15 residues. The CDR3 sequence: CASSDSETGSNEQFF. For the CDR3, the DNA is TGTGCCAGCAGTGACAGTGAAACGGGAAGCAATGAGCAGTTCTTC.

This clonotype has more than one count but fewer than ten. The V gene is TRBV6-1, the J gene TRBJ2-5; D might be TRBD1 or TRBD2, each matching 6 bases. V was clipped by 7 bases and J by 5 bases, with 17 bases between them. In germline, CDR1 is MNHNS, CDR2 SASEGT. The CDR3 contains 14 residues. CDR3 sequence reads: CASKERGVLETQYF. CDR3 bases: TGTGCCAGCAAAGAAAGGGGGGTATTGGAGACCCAGTACTTC.

This clonotype appeared a few times. The gene calls are TRBV20-1 and TRBJ2-7, with no clear D. The CDR3 runs 12 residues. Germline CDR1 reads DFQATT; CDR2 reads SNEGSKA (reference sequence). V shed 0 bases and J shed 6 bases, with 9 bases lying between them. CDR3 sequence reads: CSARDLSSEQYF. The CDR3 bases are TGCAGTGCTAGAGATTTATCATCCGAGCAGTACTTC.

This clonotype was seen more than once but under ten times. This sequence joins TRBV7-3 and TRBJ2-7; 8 nucleotides match TRBD1. Looked up from germline, CDR1 is SGHTA and CDR2 is FQGTGA. This CDR3 has 14 residues. The V and J ends lost 3 bases and 5 bases, in that order; junction bases with no gene match: 6. The CDR3 spells CASSFLGQGDEQYF. The CDR3 DNA reads as TGTGCCAGCAGCTTCTTAGGACAGGGCGACGAGCAGTACTTC.